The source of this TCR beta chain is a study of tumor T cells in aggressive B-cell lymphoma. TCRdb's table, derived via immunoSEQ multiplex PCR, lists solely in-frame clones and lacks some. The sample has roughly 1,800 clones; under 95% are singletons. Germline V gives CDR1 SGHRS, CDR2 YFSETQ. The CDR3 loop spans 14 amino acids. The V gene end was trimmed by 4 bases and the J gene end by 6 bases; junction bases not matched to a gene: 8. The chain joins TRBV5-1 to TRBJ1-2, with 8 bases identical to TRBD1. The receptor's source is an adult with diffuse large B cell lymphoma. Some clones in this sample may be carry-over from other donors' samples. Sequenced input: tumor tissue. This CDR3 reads CASSVGQAADGYTF. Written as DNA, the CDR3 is TGCGCCAGCAGCGTGGGACAGGCGGCGGATGGCTACACCTTC. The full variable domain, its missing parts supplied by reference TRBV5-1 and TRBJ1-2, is KAGVTQTPRYLIKTRGQQVTLSCSPISGHRSVSWYQQTPGQGLQFLFEYFSETQRNKGNFPGRFSGRQFSNSRSEMNVSTLELGDSALYLCASSVGQAADGYTFGSGTRLTVV.